What follows describes a single TCR beta chain. Its specificity is not known. The data derive from a study of beta chain features in type 1 diabetes. Across the study: Healthy donors and patients showed comparable age, gender and cell yields.

The whole isolated RNA underwent reverse transcription, so sequencing captured expressed TCRB transcripts. Repertoires were generated with immunoSEQ multiplex PCR, while TCRdb's copy carries only in-frame clones and drops some. This sample has about 650,000 clones, with around 11% found just once. Study-level results: Moderately but significantly shorter TCRB CDR3s were found in Type 1 diabetes patients in all four CD4+ subsets.

This CDR3 has 14 amino acids. Trimming shortened V by 2 bases and J by 1 base, and 8 bases separated the two germline ends. In germline, CDR1 is MNHNY, CDR2 SVGAGI (reference sequence). This rearrangement joins TRBV6-6 to TRBJ1-1; D gene unclear. The TCR sequence derives from a man younger than 40 with type 1 diabetes. The sample was naive CD4+ T cells from blood. The CDR3 reads CASSYQSWNTEAFF. CDR3 coding DNA: TGTGCCAGCAGTTACCAGTCTTGGAACACTGAAGCTTTCTTT.